This T cell receptor (beta chain) was profiled in a study of shared T cell receptors in the human thymus. V gave up 2 bases and J gave up 6 bases, with 32 bases separating them. CDR3 length equals 22 residues. Per germline, CDR1 KGHSH and CDR2 LQKENI. The data were produced by immunoSEQ multiplex PCR, yet TCRdb's version contains in-frame clones alone and is incomplete. The sample includes about 660,000 clones, about 89% of them seen just once. The same sample was also studied in work on human thymus T cells.

This clonotype originated in a boy younger than two with a congenital heart defect. Sequences were obtained from thymocytes. J is TRBJ1-6 and V is TRBV18, with D perhaps matching TRBD1 (5 bases). The CDR3, as DNA: TGTGCCAGCTCACCATTCGACTCTTGGGGATGCGGATCCCAGGGATTTAATTCACCCCTCCACTTT. Protein product: CASSPFDSWGCGSQGFNSPLHF.